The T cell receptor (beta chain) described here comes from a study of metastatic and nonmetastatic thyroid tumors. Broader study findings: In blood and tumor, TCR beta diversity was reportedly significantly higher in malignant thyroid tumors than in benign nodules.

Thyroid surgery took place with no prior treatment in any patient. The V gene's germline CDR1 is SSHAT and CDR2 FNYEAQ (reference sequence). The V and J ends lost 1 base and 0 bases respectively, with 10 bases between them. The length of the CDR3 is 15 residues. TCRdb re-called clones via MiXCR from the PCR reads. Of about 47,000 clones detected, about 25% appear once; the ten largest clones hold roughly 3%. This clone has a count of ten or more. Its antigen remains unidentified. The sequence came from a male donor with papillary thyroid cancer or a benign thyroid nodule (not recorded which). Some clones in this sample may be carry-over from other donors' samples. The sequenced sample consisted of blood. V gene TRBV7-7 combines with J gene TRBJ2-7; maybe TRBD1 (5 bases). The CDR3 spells CASSLDIDSSYEQYF. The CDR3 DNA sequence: TGTGCCAGCAGCTTAGATATCGACAGCTCCTACGAGCAGTACTTC.